Listed below are T cell receptor beta chains from one sample, sequenced in a study of blood T cell repertoires in COVID-19. Measured with immunoSEQ multiplex PCR; TCRdb has only the in-frame clones, and not every one. The sample yields under 85,000 clones, 75% to 90% seen once. The sample consisted of peripheral blood. The receptors originated from a man older than 75 with acute or convalescent COVID-19. The CDR3 runs from the conserved cysteine through the conserved F or W. A D gene is named only where the DNA matches it firmly. Clone size appears in some rows only: once, few, many, or a class for an expanded clone.

CDR3nt: TGTGCCAGCAGTACCGGTGGGGGGGGAAACACCGGGGAGCTGTTTTTT
CDR3aa: CASSTGGGGNTGELFF
d_gene: TRBD2
v_gene: TRBV28
abundance: NA
j_gene: TRBJ2-2

CDR3nt: TGTGCCAGCAGTTTACGACAGAACTATGGCTACACCTTC
CDR3aa: CASSLRQNYGYTF
d_gene: NA
v_gene: TRBV28
abundance: NA
j_gene: TRBJ1-2

CDR3nt: TGTGCCAGCTCACCACCCTCCCGAACCAGTACCGGGGAGCTGTTTTTT
CDR3aa: CASSPPSRTSTGELFF
d_gene: NA
v_gene: TRBV18
abundance: NA
j_gene: TRBJ2-2

CDR3nt: TGTGCCAGCAGCCGGGACAGAAGCTCCTACGAGCAGTACTTC
CDR3aa: CASSRDRSSYEQYF
d_gene: TRBD1
v_gene: TRBV7-2
abundance: NA
j_gene: TRBJ2-7

CDR3nt: TGTGCCAGCAGTTATGCCGGACAGGGGGACGAGACCCAGTACTTC
CDR3aa: CASSYAGQGDETQYF
d_gene: TRBD1
v_gene: TRBV6-2/TRBV6-3
abundance: NA
j_gene: TRBJ2-5

CDR3nt: TGTGCCAGCAGGGGACTAGCGGGGGGGCCGGGCGCCGGGGAGCTGTTTTTT
CDR3aa: CASRGLAGGPGAGELFF
d_gene: TRBD2
v_gene: TRBV2
abundance: NA
j_gene: TRBJ2-2

CDR3nt: TGTGCCAGCAGCGGAGCCTCCAAGGCAGCCTATAGCTCCTACGAGCAGTACTTC
CDR3aa: CASSGASKAAYSSYEQYF
d_gene: NA
v_gene: TRBV28
abundance: NA
j_gene: TRBJ2-7

CDR3nt: TGCAGCGTTGGGGAGGGCCCCTCCACTGAAGCTTTCTTT
CDR3aa: CSVGEGPSTEAFF
d_gene: NA
v_gene: TRBV29-1
abundance: NA
j_gene: TRBJ1-1

CDR3nt: TGTGCCAGCAGCACTAGCGGTCGCACAGATACGCAGTATTTT
CDR3aa: CASSTSGRTDTQYF
d_gene: TRBD2
v_gene: TRBV7-9
abundance: NA
j_gene: TRBJ2-3

CDR3nt: TGTGCCAGCTCACCCACAGGTGTTAGCAATCAGCCCCAGCATTTT
CDR3aa: CASSPTGVSNQPQHF
d_gene: NA
v_gene: TRBV18
abundance: NA
j_gene: TRBJ1-5

CDR3nt: TGCGCCAGCAGCCCGGACAGATTGGAAGGTTCAGCTTTCTTT
CDR3aa: CASSPDRLEGSAFF
d_gene: NA
v_gene: TRBV5-1
abundance: NA
j_gene: TRBJ1-1

CDR3nt: TGTGCCTGGAGTGTCGGACAGAATAATTCACCCCTCCACTTT
CDR3aa: CAWSVGQNNSPLHF
d_gene: NA
v_gene: TRBV30
abundance: once
j_gene: TRBJ1-6

CDR3nt: TGTGCCAGCAGTTTATTGGGCGGGGGGACTAATGAAAAACTGTTTTTT
CDR3aa: CASSLLGGGTNEKLFF
d_gene: NA
v_gene: TRBV28
abundance: NA
j_gene: TRBJ1-4

CDR3nt: TGCGCCAGCAGCCCAGCCCCGGACCGGGCCGGGGATGGCTACACCTTC
CDR3aa: CASSPAPDRAGDGYTF
d_gene: NA
v_gene: TRBV5-1
abundance: NA
j_gene: TRBJ1-2

CDR3nt: TGTGCCAGCAGCTTGGATGGGACTACACTAGCCAAAAACATTCAGTACTTC
CDR3aa: CASSLDGTTLAKNIQYF
d_gene: TRBD2
v_gene: TRBV5-6
abundance: NA
j_gene: TRBJ2-4

CDR3nt: TGTGCCAGCAGCACGGGACTAGCGGGGGTGGATACGCAGTATTTT
CDR3aa: CASSTGLAGVDTQYF
d_gene: TRBD2
v_gene: TRBV5-4
abundance: NA
j_gene: TRBJ2-3

CDR3nt: TGCGCCAGCAGCCAACCAGATTACGAGCAGTACTTC
CDR3aa: CASSQPDYEQYF
d_gene: NA
v_gene: TRBV4-1
abundance: NA
j_gene: TRBJ2-7

CDR3nt: TGTGCCAGCAGCTTAGGGGCAGGCTACACCTTC
CDR3aa: CASSLGAGYTF
d_gene: NA
v_gene: TRBV7-2
abundance: once
j_gene: TRBJ1-2

CDR3nt: TGTGCCAGCAGCTTACGGACAGCCTACGAGCAGTACTTC
CDR3aa: CASSLRTAYEQYF
d_gene: NA
v_gene: TRBV7-9
abundance: NA
j_gene: TRBJ2-7

CDR3nt: TGTGCCAGCAGCTCGGGACAGCCCTATGGCTACACCTTC
CDR3aa: CASSSGQPYGYTF
d_gene: TRBD1
v_gene: TRBV7-2
abundance: NA
j_gene: TRBJ1-2

CDR3nt: TGTGCCAGCAGCCCGGACAGGGGAGTAACTAATGAAAAACTGTTTTTT
CDR3aa: CASSPDRGVTNEKLFF
d_gene: TRBD1
v_gene: TRBV11-2
abundance: NA
j_gene: TRBJ1-4

CDR3nt: TGTGCCAGCAGTCCTTCGGACAGGGTCGGCTATGGCTACACCTTC
CDR3aa: CASSPSDRVGYGYTF
d_gene: TRBD1
v_gene: TRBV28
abundance: NA
j_gene: TRBJ1-2

CDR3nt: TGTGCCAGCAGAGAGATGGGGGGGGTAATGTACGAGCAGTACTTC
CDR3aa: CASREMGGVMYEQYF
d_gene: TRBD2
v_gene: TRBV6-5
abundance: NA
j_gene: TRBJ2-7

CDR3nt: TGCAGCGTTGGAGGGCTAGCCAAAAACATTCAGTACTTC
CDR3aa: CSVGGLAKNIQYF
d_gene: NA
v_gene: TRBV29-1
abundance: NA
j_gene: TRBJ2-4

CDR3nt: TGTGCCAGCAGTTACGGGGGCGGGAGGAGCACAGATACGCAGTATTTT
CDR3aa: CASSYGGGRSTDTQYF
d_gene: TRBD2
v_gene: TRBV6-2/TRBV6-3
abundance: NA
j_gene: TRBJ2-3

CDR3nt: TGTGCCAGCAGCCAGGGGGGACACCCTAATGAAAAACTGTTTTTT
CDR3aa: CASSQGGHPNEKLFF
d_gene: TRBD1
v_gene: TRBV9
abundance: NA
j_gene: TRBJ1-4

CDR3nt: TGTGCCAGCAGCCAAATGGCGGGACTTCGGGAGCAGTACTTC
CDR3aa: CASSQMAGLREQYF
d_gene: NA
v_gene: TRBV3-1/TRBV3-2
abundance: NA
j_gene: TRBJ2-7

CDR3nt: TGTGCCTGGGAGGAGCGGAGGGGCCGGACCCAGTACTTC
CDR3aa: CAWEERRGRTQYF
d_gene: NA
v_gene: TRBV30
abundance: once
j_gene: TRBJ2-5

CDR3nt: TGTGCCAGCGTTGACAGCAATAATTCACCCCTCCACTTT
CDR3aa: CASVDSNNSPLHF
d_gene: NA
v_gene: TRBV3-1/TRBV3-2
abundance: NA
j_gene: TRBJ1-6

CDR3nt: TGTGCCAGCAGCTGGGGACTAGACGGTGAGCAGTTCTTC
CDR3aa: CASSWGLDGEQFF
d_gene: TRBD2
v_gene: TRBV5-8
abundance: NA
j_gene: TRBJ2-1

CDR3nt: TGTGCCAGCAGTGAACAGCCGAATAGCAATCAGCCCCAGCATTTT
CDR3aa: CASSEQPNSNQPQHF
d_gene: NA
v_gene: TRBV6-4
abundance: NA
j_gene: TRBJ1-5

CDR3nt: TGTGCCAGCAGCTTTACCGGACAGGGTTTGGGCACAGATACGCAGTATTTT
CDR3aa: CASSFTGQGLGTDTQYF
d_gene: TRBD1
v_gene: TRBV7-2
abundance: NA
j_gene: TRBJ2-3

CDR3nt: TGTGCCAGCAGCCGACGGGACACGAACACTGAAGCTTTCTTT
CDR3aa: CASSRRDTNTEAFF
d_gene: NA
v_gene: TRBV6-5
abundance: NA
j_gene: TRBJ1-1

CDR3nt: TGCGCCAGCAGCCAAACAAACTCTGGAAACACCATATATTTT
CDR3aa: CASSQTNSGNTIYF
d_gene: NA
v_gene: TRBV4-3
abundance: NA
j_gene: TRBJ1-3

CDR3nt: TGTGCCAGCAGCTCGTTCGGACAACCGTGGGAGCAGTACTTC
CDR3aa: CASSSFGQPWEQYF
d_gene: NA
v_gene: TRBV7-9
abundance: NA
j_gene: TRBJ2-7

CDR3nt: TGTGCCAGCGGCATTCCTTCTCACTATGGCTACACCTTC
CDR3aa: CASGIPSHYGYTF
d_gene: NA
v_gene: TRBV6-5
abundance: once
j_gene: TRBJ1-2

CDR3nt: TGTGCCAGCAGCGGGGCCCCCGATGGTCAGCCCCAGCATTTT
CDR3aa: CASSGAPDGQPQHF
d_gene: NA
v_gene: TRBV9
abundance: NA
j_gene: TRBJ1-5

CDR3nt: TGTGCCAGCAGCGTAGATGGGGGGAATACGCAGTATTTT
CDR3aa: CASSVDGGNTQYF
d_gene: NA
v_gene: TRBV9
abundance: NA
j_gene: TRBJ2-3

CDR3nt: TGTGCCAGTAGTATTGAGGGAGACGAGCAGTACTTC
CDR3aa: CASSIEGDEQYF
d_gene: NA
v_gene: TRBV19
abundance: NA
j_gene: TRBJ2-7

CDR3nt: TGTGCCAGCAGCTTAGAAGGACAGGGTGGTGGCTACACCTTC
CDR3aa: CASSLEGQGGGYTF
d_gene: TRBD1
v_gene: TRBV7-9
abundance: NA
j_gene: TRBJ1-2

CDR3nt: TGTGCCAGTAGTTCTCCCCCCGGGACAGGAGGCTTTGGAAGCAATCAGCCCCAGCATTTT
CDR3aa: CASSSPPGTGGFGSNQPQHF
d_gene: TRBD1
v_gene: TRBV19
abundance: NA
j_gene: TRBJ1-5

CDR3nt: TGTGCCAGCAGCCTCCCGAGGGACCAAGAGACCCAGTACTTC
CDR3aa: CASSLPRDQETQYF
d_gene: NA
v_gene: TRBV7-2
abundance: NA
j_gene: TRBJ2-5

CDR3nt: TGTGCCAGTAGACCCAACGACAGGGCCTACGAGCAGTACTTC
CDR3aa: CASRPNDRAYEQYF
d_gene: TRBD1
v_gene: TRBV19
abundance: NA
j_gene: TRBJ2-7

CDR3nt: TGCGCCAGCAGCCAAGGAGGAGACAGTTGGGGAGGCTACACCTTC
CDR3aa: CASSQGGDSWGGYTF
d_gene: NA
v_gene: TRBV4-3
abundance: NA
j_gene: TRBJ1-2

CDR3nt: TGTGCCAGCTCATCGGACAGGGACGAGCAGTACTTC
CDR3aa: CASSSDRDEQYF
d_gene: TRBD1
v_gene: TRBV18
abundance: NA
j_gene: TRBJ2-7

CDR3nt: TGTGCCAGCAGCTTGTGGGCAGCAACTAATGAAAAACTGTTTTTT
CDR3aa: CASSLWAATNEKLFF
d_gene: NA
v_gene: TRBV5-6
abundance: NA
j_gene: TRBJ1-4

CDR3nt: TGTGCCAGCAGCTTCCGGGACAGGGGACAAGATACGCAGTATTTT
CDR3aa: CASSFRDRGQDTQYF
d_gene: TRBD1
v_gene: TRBV7-8
abundance: NA
j_gene: TRBJ2-3

CDR3nt: TGTGCCATCAGTGCGGGGACTAGCGGGGTCTATACGCAGTATTTT
CDR3aa: CAISAGTSGVYTQYF
d_gene: TRBD2
v_gene: TRBV10-3
abundance: NA
j_gene: TRBJ2-3